This T cell receptor beta chain stems from a study of response to subunit inactivated influenza vaccine. Whole-study results and caveats: Few additional T cells are recruited per seasonal influenza vaccination, authors suggested.

TCRdb recomputed calls from the RT-PCR reads with MiXCR, one row per CDR3 protein. In the table there are roughly 650,000 distinct CDR3 sequences, 15% to 17% of which are singletons. V lost 0 bases and J lost 5, with 13 bases in between. The CDR3 loop spans 15 amino acids. Germline loops: CDR1 LGHNA, CDR2 YNFKEQ. This clonotype was picked up a small number of times. Its antigen is not identified. The J gene is TRBJ2-5, the V gene TRBV4-2; D is uncertain. The sequence was obtained from a man aged 45 to 65 who received an inactivated influenza vaccine. The sample was PBMCs from blood, taken 11 to 12 days after vaccination. The CDR3 region is CASSQDIIGRETQYF. CDR3 bases: TGTGCCAGCAGCCAAGATATCATCGGCAGGGAGACCCAGTACTTC.